This T cell receptor (beta chain) came from a study of tissue T cells after allogeneic stem cell transplantation. The data were produced by immunoSEQ multiplex PCR, yet TCRdb's version contains in-frame clones alone and is incomplete. The table includes about 5,000 clones, 40% to 60% detected once. As for this clone: Gene names are the mouse ones. The sample holds other DNA sequences that translate to the same CDR3.

Time point here: mouse harvest day 7 after allogeneic transplant. The graft held 10^6 splenic CD5+ T cells and 10^7 T-cell-depleted bone marrow cells. Sequencing used gut tissue. The receptor's source is a female BALB/c mouse given C57BL/6 T cells with graft-versus-host disease after an allogeneic hematopoietic cell transplant.

CDR3 protein: CASSLAGSGNTLYF. CDR3 bases read: TGTGCCAGCAGCTTAGCAGGGTCTGGAAATACGCTCTAT. V is TRBV3 and J is TRBJ1-3; D is undetermined. The CDR3 end lies 1 residue beyond the end of the read and is filled in from the germline J gene. Germline CDR1 SNHLY, CDR2 FYNGKV (reference sequence). CDR3 length: 14 amino acids. V was cut by 0 bases and J by 1 base, with 4 bases left in between.